These 21 T cell receptor beta chains came from one sample sequenced in a study of T-cell reconstitution after alpha-beta-depleted transplantation in children (dated by TCRdb to 2016 to 2017). The library was built by means of PCR. This sample was sequenced with an Illumina HiSeq 2500. TCR library preparation used molecular barcoding, with unique molecular identifiers applied to normalize quantification of the TCRbeta repertoire. TCRdb took the public reads, trimmed them with fastp at Q25, ran MiXCR for clone calling and kept in-frame beta chains. Rows are combined by CDR3 protein, so each entry shows the most common genes and DNA. This sample is represented by around 410,000 distinct CDR3 sequences; approximately 10% of them were singletons. The ten biggest clones cover about 5% of the sample. Source: PBMCs from the stem cell graft donor, taken from the stem cell graft. Source of these receptors: a human donor who donated a stem cell graft to a child with acute myeloid leukemia.

V and J are TRBV5-1 and TRBJ1-1; no firm D call. The germline V gene has CDR1 SGHRS and CDR2 YFSETQ. The CDR3 extends over 14 amino acids. V was trimmed by 1 base and J by 1 base, leaving 8 bases between them. The CDR3 nucleotides are TGCGCCAGCAGCTTGTCAGCAGCGAACACTGAAGCTTTCTTT. Its protein product is CASSLSAANTEAFF.

This clonotype has more than one count but fewer than ten. The genes are TRBV14 and TRBJ2-3; D unresolved. Germline CDR1 is SGHDN and CDR2 is FVKESK. The CDR3 has 16 residues. V was cut by 0 bases and J by 1 base, with 11 bases left in between. CDR3 in DNA: TGTGCCAGCAGCCAAGAATCGACGGGCCGCACAGATACGCAGTATTTT. As protein: CASSQESTGRTDTQYF.

The chain couples TRBV10-3 to TRBJ2-1; D not certain. V shed 0 bases and J shed 8 bases, with 5 bases lying between them. The CDR3 has 12 amino acids. Germline loops: CDR1 ENHRY, CDR2 SYGVKD. The CDR3 DNA is TGTGCCATCAGTGAGTCGACCGATGAGCAGTTCTTC. Encoded protein: CAISESTDEQFF.

This clonotype was counted a few times. This chain connects TRBV5-6 to TRBJ2-1; 11 nucleotides match TRBD2. The V gene's germline CDR1 is SGHDT and CDR2 YYEEEE. Trimming took 4 bases from V and 5 from J; bases not matched to a gene: 20. This CDR3 has 20 residues. The CDR3 region has the DNA TGTGCCAGCAGCGCGGAATTTCTAGCGGGGGGCCAGTGGGCGCACAATGAGCAGTTCTTC. Protein product: CASSAEFLAGGQWAHNEQFF.

This clonotype was counted many times. The CDR3 DNA reads TGCGCCAGCAGCTTGTCGTCCTCCGGGGAGCTGTTTTTT. Translation: CASSLSSSGELFF. This chain uses TRBV5-1 with TRBJ2-2; D gene uncertain. Trimming cost V 1 base and J 6 bases, with 7 bases left between them. This CDR3 contains 13 residues. From germline, CDR1 is SGHRS and CDR2 YFSETQ.

V usage is TRBV3-1 and J usage is TRBJ1-1; D is undetermined. CDR1 is LGHDT, CDR2 YNNKEL, per germline (reference sequence). The CDR3 has 15 residues. Deletions cut 2 bases from V and 1 base from J, with 11 bases between. CDR3 sequence (DNA): TGTGCCAGCAGCCAAACCCCGTCTGGGAACACTGAAGCTTTCTTT. Translated, it gives CASSQTPSGNTEAFF. Variable domain in full (rest from reference TRBV3-1 and TRBJ1-1): DTAVSQTPKYLVTQMGNDKSIKCEQNLGHDTMYWYKQDSKKFLKIMFSYNNKELIINETVPNRFSPKSPDKAHLNLHINSLELGDSAVYFCASSQTPSGNTEAFFGQGTRLTVV.

The chain recombines TRBV20-1 with TRBJ2-2, with TRBD2 matching over 11 bases. The CDR3 spans 15 residues. The junction had 3 bases not matched to a gene; V was cut back by 6 bases and J by 0 bases. Germline-derived CDR1 and CDR2 are DFQATT and SNEGSKA (reference sequence). The CDR3 DNA reads as TGCAGTGCACAACTAGCGGGAGCGAACACCGGGGAGCTGTTTTTT. Its protein product is CSAQLAGANTGELFF.

This clonotype was recorded at least ten times. The gene calls are TRBV12-3 or TRBV12-4 and TRBJ1-1, with D tentatively TRBD1 (5 bases). V was cut by 0 bases and J by 4 bases, with 9 bases left in between. This CDR3 contains 14 residues. CDR3 loop: CASSLAWGGTEAFF. The CDR3 DNA follows: TGTGCCAGCAGTTTAGCGTGGGGGGGCACTGAAGCTTTCTTT.

The V gene is TRBV9, the J gene TRBJ2-2, with 7 bases fitting TRBD1. There are 16 residues in the CDR3. CDR1 is SGDLS and CDR2 is YYNGEE in the germline V gene. Germline trimming cut 0 bases from V and 1 base from J; bases unmatched to any gene: 3. CDR3: CASSVGGQLNTGELFF. For the CDR3, the DNA is TGTGCCAGCAGCGTAGGGGGACAGTTGAACACCGGGGAGCTGTTTTTT.

This clonotype was picked up a small number of times. The chain joins TRBV5-6 to TRBJ1-1; D not certain. Germline V lookup: CDR1 SGHDT, CDR2 YYEEEE. The V end was cut by 1 base, the J end by 1 base, with 5 bases between. There are 13 residues in the CDR3. CDR3: CASSLWQNTEAFF. For the CDR3, the DNA is TGTGCCAGCAGCTTGTGGCAGAACACTGAAGCTTTCTTT. The variable domain in full, with the rest retrieved from reference TRBV5-6 and TRBJ1-1, is DAGVTQSPTHLIKTRGQQVTLRCSPKSGHDTVSWYQQALGQGPQFIFQYYEEEERQRGNFPDRFSGHQFPNYSSELNVNALLLGDSALYLCASSLWQNTEAFFGQGTRLTVV.

This clonotype turned up a few times. The rearrangement links TRBV10-2 to TRBJ2-1, with D hard to call. Germline V CDR1 and CDR2: WSHSY, SAAADI. Trimming pared 2 bases from V and 9 bases from J, leaving 5 bases between. This CDR3 is built from 11 residues. CDR3 nucleotide sequence: TGCGCCAGCAGTGAGATTGTTGAGCAGTTCTTC. The encoded protein is CASSEIVEQFF.

The V and J genes are TRBV12-3 or TRBV12-4 and TRBJ1-1; 7 positions agree with TRBD1. Trimming removed 8 bases from V and 2 bases from J; junction bases left unmatched: 5. The CDR3 has 13 residues. In nucleotides, the CDR3 is TGTGCCAGCTTAAGGACAGGTAACACTGAAGCTTTCTTT. As protein: CASLRTGNTEAFF.

The sample holds many counts of this clonotype. This chain connects TRBV5-1 to TRBJ2-5, with 10 bases fitting TRBD1. The germline V gene has CDR1 SGHRS and CDR2 YFSETQ. The CDR3 has 13 amino acids. Trimming removed 4 bases from V and 5 bases from J; junction bases left unmatched: 2. CDR3 nucleotides: TGCGCCAGCAGCGGGGGACAGGGGGAGACCCAGTACTTC. Its translation: CASSGGQGETQYF.

This clonotype occurred a few times. The chain carries TRBV30 and TRBJ2-7, with D maybe TRBD2 (5 bases). The length of the CDR3 is 12 residues. Germline assignment: CDR1 GTSNPN and CDR2 SVGIG (reference sequence). V lost 4 bases, J lost 5 bases, and 12 bases lay in between. The CDR3 protein is CAWTRAVNEQYF. DNA of the CDR3: TGTGCCTGGACGAGGGCGGTTAACGAGCAGTACTTC.

This clonotype occurred a few times. The rearrangement uses TRBV20-1 and TRBJ2-1; weak D call: TRBD2 (6 bases). The V end was cut by 6 bases, the J end by 0 bases, with 15 bases between. The CDR3 consists of 15 residues. Germline-derived CDR1 and CDR2 are DFQATT and SNEGSKA (reference sequence). The CDR3 coding sequence is TGCAGTGCATATAGCGGAGGAAGCTCCTACAATGAGCAGTTCTTC. Translating it yields CSAYSGGSSYNEQFF.

Ten or more counts support this clonotype. V and J are TRBV6-6 and TRBJ2-7, with a tentative D call TRBD1 (5 bases). The CDR3 contains 13 residues. The germline V gene has CDR1 MNHNY and CDR2 SVGAGI (reference sequence). The V end lost 5 bases, the J end lost 1 base, and 9 bases lay between the germline ends. DNA of the CDR3: TGTGCCAGCAGTAAGGACACGTCCTACGAGCAGTACGTC. Translation: CASSKDTSYEQYV.

This clonotype was observed at least ten times. This chain links TRBV21-1 with TRBJ2-2; the table's D call of TRBD1 was not tested on the DNA. TRBV21-1 is a pseudogene locus. The CDR3 extends over 16 amino acids. CDR3 region: CASSKIRWGHRGELFF. CDR3 nucleotides: TGTGCCAGCAGCAAAATCCGATGGGGGCATCGCGGGGAGCTGTTTTTT.

This clonotype was counted only a few times. The genes are TRBV7-8 and TRBJ2-2, with a weak D call TRBD1 (5 bases). The germline V gene encodes CDR1 SGHVS and CDR2 FQNEAQ. The CDR3 loop spans 17 amino acids. Trimming cost V 2 bases and J 0 bases, with 13 bases left between them. DNA of the CDR3: TGTGCCAGCAGCTTAATCCGGGCAGGGCCGAACACCGGGGAGCTGTTTTTT. This codes for CASSLIRAGPNTGELFF. Together with reference TRBV7-8 and TRBJ2-2, the CDR3 gives the full variable domain: GAGVSQSPRYKVAKRGQDVALRCDPISGHVSLFWYQQALGQGPEFLTYFQNEAQLDKSGLPSDRFFAERPEGSVSTLKIQRTQQEDSAVYLCASSLIRAGPNTGELFFGEGSRLTVL.

V gene TRBV30 combines with J gene TRBJ2-1; no reliable D call. With 0 bases removed from V and 9 bases from J, the gap between germline ends came to 6 bases. CDR1 and CDR2 from the germline V gene are GTSNPN and SVGIG (reference sequence). This CDR3 is built from 11 residues. In nucleotides, the CDR3 is TGTGCCTGGAGTGTAAGCGTTGAGCAGTTCTTC. Its translation: CAWSVSVEQFF.

The V and J genes are TRBV20-1 and TRBJ2-2; the D is unclear. The V end lost 2 bases, the J end lost 2 bases, and 6 bases lay between the germline ends. Germline V gene data show CDR1 as DFQATT and CDR2 as SNEGSKA (reference sequence). The CDR3 spans 13 residues. CDR3 nucleotides: TGCAGTGCTAGAAACAGAAACACCGGGGAGCTGTTTTTT. Translating it yields CSARNRNTGELFF.

Only a few counts were recorded for this clonotype. This chain joins TRBV5-1 and TRBJ2-3; 10 positions match TRBD2. Germline V gives CDR1 SGHRS, CDR2 YFSETQ. This CDR3 comprises 16 residues. Germline trimming cut 1 base from V and 2 bases from J; bases unmatched to any gene: 4. CDR3 bases: TGCGCCAGCAGCTTGTTGGGACTAGCGATCACAGATACGCAGTATTTT. It encodes CASSLLGLAITDTQYF.